This record covers a single TCR beta chain. What it binds is not known. PCR involved 60 Vbeta and 13 Jbeta primers. Authors' analysis steps: Roughly 11 million shared chains were among 80 million or so unique TCR beta chains counted in a later analysis. Only in-frame clones appear in the TCRdb table, and some are missing; sequencing was by immunoSEQ multiplex PCR. Clonal size and the V and J genes are those of that table, whereas D and trimming came from the DNA. The table lists about 150,000 clones, roughly 80% of them singletons. This CDR3 has 15 amino acids. J was trimmed by 7 bases and V by 6 bases; bases with no gene match: 9. Per the germline V gene, CDR1 is MDHEN and CDR2 is SYDVKM. This record comes from a study of cytomegalovirus exposure and HLA in healthy donors. Study-level points and caveats: Earlier analysis yielded a pattern in which most TCR beta V segments were productive about 90% or about 30% of the time. TCR beta sequences numbering around 15,000 were associated with HLA alleles at 0.05 false discovery rate in a later analysis.

Material for sequencing was PBMCs. This chain uses TRBV28 with TRBJ1-5; 10 bases match TRBD1. This sequence originates from a woman in her 40s in good health and CMV-seronegative. CDR3 bases: TGTGCCAGCAGGGAGGGGACAGGGGTGAACCAGCCCCAGCATTTT. Its protein product is CASREGTGVNQPQHF.